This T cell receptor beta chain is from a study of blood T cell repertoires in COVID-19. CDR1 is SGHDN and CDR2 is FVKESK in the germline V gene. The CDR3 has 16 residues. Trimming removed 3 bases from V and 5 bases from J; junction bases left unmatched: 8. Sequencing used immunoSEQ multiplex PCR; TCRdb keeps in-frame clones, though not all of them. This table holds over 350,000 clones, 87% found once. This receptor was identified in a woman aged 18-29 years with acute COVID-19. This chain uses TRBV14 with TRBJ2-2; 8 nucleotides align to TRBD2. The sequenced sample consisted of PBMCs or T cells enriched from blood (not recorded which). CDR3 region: CASSHRLTSATGELFF. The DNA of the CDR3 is TGTGCCAGCAGCCACCGCCTGACTAGCGCGACCGGGGAGCTGTTTTTT.